The 23 T cell receptor beta chains below all came from one sample that was sequenced in a study of shared clonotypes between healthy human individuals. The repertoire was sequenced with immunoSEQ multiplex PCR; TCRdb's copy has only in-frame clones and lacks some. The data show roughly 1,000,000 clones, roughly 74% seen once. Sequencing used memory CD4+ T cells from PBMCs. Subset meaning: CD45RA-negative fraction. These receptors were taken from a man aged 18 to 35 in good health. Some clones in this sample may be carry-over from other donors' samples.

This chain uses TRBV5-1 with TRBJ2-7, with TRBD1 as a possible D gene (6 bases). Trimming took off 2 bases at V and 5 bases at J, with 11 bases between the two ends. The CDR3 runs to 13 residues. Germline-derived CDR1 and CDR2 are SGHRS and YFSETQ. This chain's CDR3 is CASSLQGTDEQYF. DNA of the CDR3: TGCGCCAGCAGCTTACAGGGTACGGACGAGCAGTACTTC.

The chain links TRBV21-1 to TRBJ1-1; the table's D gene call, TRBD1, was not cross checked with the DNA. TRBV21-1 is classified as a pseudogene. This CDR3 is 16 amino acids long. The CDR3: CASSKLPADRDTEAFF. Here the CDR3 DNA reads TGTGCCAGCAGCAAATTGCCGGCGGACAGAGACACTGAAGCTTTCTTT.

The chain uses TRBV25-1 and TRBJ2-2; 9 bases are shared with TRBD1. After removal of 2 bases from V and 0 bases from J, the junction contained 7 bases not matched to a gene. The germline CDR1 and CDR2 sequences are MGHDK and SYGVNS. This CDR3 is built from 18 residues. CDR3 DNA sequence: TGTGCCAGCAGTGAAGGAAATTGGACAGGGGCGAACACCGGGGAGCTGTTTTTT. It specifies CASSEGNWTGANTGELFF.

This clone came up a few times. The CDR3 sequence: CASSRGLAGVRGKNIQYF. CDR3 nucleotide sequence: TGTGCCAGCAGCAGGGGACTAGCGGGAGTGCGGGGCAAAAACATTCAGTACTTC. V gene TRBV28 combines with J gene TRBJ2-4; 14 nucleotides line up with TRBD2. This CDR3 region has 18 residues. Losses at the gene ends were 6 bases for V and 3 bases for J; bases not matched to a gene: 10. CDR1 is MDHEN and CDR2 is SYDVKM in the germline V gene. The complete variable domain, with remaining parts taken from reference TRBV28 and TRBJ2-4, reads DVKVTQSSRYLVKRTGEKVFLECVQDMDHENMFWYRQDPGLGLRLIYFSYDVKMKEKGDIPEGYSVSREKKERFSLILESASTNQTSMYLCASSRGLAGVRGKNIQYFGAGTRLSVL.

This chain joins TRBV10-3 and TRBJ2-5, with 7 bases fitting TRBD1. CDR1 is ENHRY and CDR2 is SYGVKD in the germline V gene. The V segment lost 7 bases and the J segment 5 bases; nucleotides outside the gene matches: 10. The CDR3 length is 14 residues. CDR3: CAINDGRGTETQYF. For the CDR3, the DNA is TGTGCCATCAACGATGGCAGGGGGACGGAGACCCAGTACTTC.

This clone was counted a few times. The gene calls are TRBV5-1 and TRBJ1-3, with a possible D match to TRBD1 (6 bases). Germline-derived CDR1 and CDR2 are SGHRS and YFSETQ. The length of the CDR3 is 14 residues. Trimming stripped 3 bases from V and 0 bases from J, with 7 bases between. CDR3 in amino acids: CASSSTGSGNTIYF. The CDR3 DNA reads as TGCGCCAGCAGCTCGACAGGCTCTGGAAACACCATATATTTT.

This chain joins TRBV14 and TRBJ2-1; the D is unclear. Germline lookup yields CDR1 SGHDN and CDR2 FVKESK. The CDR3 has 13 residues. Trimming removed 0 bases at V and 1 base at J, with 1 base between. CDR3 region: CASSQESYNEQFF. In nucleotides, the CDR3 is TGTGCCAGCAGCCAAGAATCCTACAATGAGCAGTTCTTC.

This rearrangement joins TRBV28 to TRBJ2-7; 9 bases map to TRBD2. V was clipped by 6 bases and J by 5 bases; unmatched bases: 11. The germline gives CDR1 MDHEN, CDR2 SYDVKM. CDR3 length: 15 amino acids. CDR3 region: CASSRGDSGSNEQYF. The CDR3 DNA reads as TGTGCCAGCAGCAGAGGGGATAGCGGGAGCAACGAGCAGTACTTC.

The chain couples TRBV7-8 to TRBJ1-5; 7 positions agree with TRBD1. The CDR3 covers 16 residues. The V segment lost 1 base and the J segment 7 bases; nucleotides outside the gene matches: 10. Germline V CDR1 and CDR2: SGHVS, FQNEAQ. CDR3 sequence: CASSLEATGFHQPQHF. The CDR3 bases are TGTGCCAGCAGCTTAGAGGCGACAGGGTTTCACCAGCCCCAGCATTTT.

The V call is TRBV5-5, the J call TRBJ1-2; D is unclear. Germline V lookup: CDR1 SGHKS, CDR2 YYEKEE (reference sequence). There are 14 residues in the CDR3. Trimming took 2 bases from V and 2 from J, leaving 10 bases between them. The CDR3 sequence: CASSLSLENYGYTF. As DNA, the CDR3 is TGTGCCAGCAGCTTAAGCCTCGAGAACTATGGCTACACCTTC. The full variable domain, its missing parts supplied by reference TRBV5-5 and TRBJ1-2, is DAGVTQSPTHLIKTRGQQVTLRCSPISGHKSVSWYQQVLGQGPQFIFQYYEKEERGRGNFPDRFSARQFPNYSSELNVNALLLGDSALYLCASSLSLENYGYTFGSGTRLTVV.

The chain employs TRBV28 and TRBJ1-1, with D uncertain. Trimming removed 5 bases from V and 5 bases from J, with 6 bases in between. The germline V gene has CDR1 MDHEN and CDR2 SYDVKM. The CDR3 is made up of 11 amino acids. The CDR3 bases are TGTGCCAGCAGTGTGAGAACTGAAGCTTTCTTT. It is translated as CASSVRTEAFF.

The chain is built from TRBV4-2 and TRBJ2-1; the D gene is possibly TRBD2 (6 bases). Trimming stripped 1 base from V and 9 bases from J, with 16 bases between. The germline V gene has CDR1 LGHNA and CDR2 YNFKEQ. This CDR3 spans 15 amino acids. Here the CDR3 reads CASSQALASLGEQFF. The CDR3 DNA sequence: TGTGCCAGCAGCCAAGCCCTAGCGTCGTTGGGTGAGCAGTTCTTC.

This clone was counted ten times or more. Other DNA sequences in the sample encode the same CDR3. This chain links TRBV4-1 with TRBJ1-5; D is unresolved. Germline V gene data show CDR1 as MGHRA and CDR2 as YSYEKL. Trimming stripped 4 bases from V and 2 bases from J, with 15 bases between. This CDR3 comprises 16 residues. The CDR3 loop is CASSLGSAAGNQPQHF. Written as DNA, the CDR3 is TGCGCCAGCAGCCTGGGTTCAGCAGCCGGCAATCAGCCCCAGCATTTT.

J is TRBJ1-1 and V is TRBV5-6; maybe TRBD1 (5 bases). CDR3 length equals 11 residues. Trimming removed 4 bases at V and 10 bases at J, with 11 bases between. In germline, CDR1 is SGHDT, CDR2 YYEEEE. CDR3 DNA sequence: TGTGCCAGCAGCGTCCTAGGGGCAGCTTTCTTT. Translating gives CASSVLGAAFF.

V gene TRBV5-1 combines with J gene TRBJ1-1, with 9 bases matching TRBD1. The germline V gene encodes CDR1 SGHRS and CDR2 YFSETQ. This CDR3 contains 14 residues. Trimming cost V 0 bases and J 7 bases; bases outside gene matches: 4. The CDR3 DNA is TGCGCCAGCAGCTTGGGGGGACAGGGTAATGAAGCTTTCTTT. It encodes CASSLGGQGNEAFF.

The V call is TRBV10-1, the J call TRBJ1-5; no clear D gene. The V and J ends lost 8 bases and 5 bases respectively, with 7 bases between them. Germline loops: CDR1 WNHNN, CDR2 SYGVQD (reference sequence). This CDR3 has 11 residues. This CDR3 is CASPWYQPQHF. The CDR3 coding sequence is TGCGCCAGCCCTTGGTATCAGCCCCAGCATTTT.

The V call is TRBV9, the J call TRBJ2-1, with D possibly called TRBD1 or TRBD2 (5 bases each). CDR1 is SGDLS and CDR2 is YYNGEE in the germline V gene. The CDR3 sequence is 17 residues long. The ends were cut back, 1 base at V and 3 bases at J, with 17 bases in the middle. The CDR3 nucleotides are TGTGCCAGCAGCGTAATGGGTGGGGGTATTGGCTACAATGAGCAGTTCTTC. Translating it yields CASSVMGGGIGYNEQFF.

This clone was detected a few times. Other nucleotide sequences in the sample specify the same CDR3. The rearrangement uses TRBV10-3 and TRBJ2-2; D not certain. V was pared by 2 bases and J by 4 bases, with 5 bases between. The CDR3 has 13 residues. CDR1 and CDR2 from the germline V gene are ENHRY and SYGVKD. The CDR3, as DNA: TGTGCCATCAGTGAGGTGGCCACCGGGGAGCTGTTTTTT. This codes for CAISEVATGELFF.

The chain recombines TRBV28 with TRBJ2-2, with a possible D match to TRBD2 (6 bases). The CDR3 is 13 residues long. CDR1 MDHEN and CDR2 SYDVKM come from the germline V gene. Trimming removed 7 bases from V and 6 bases from J, with 12 bases in between. This CDR3 is CASNKGRPGELFF. For the CDR3, the DNA is TGTGCCAGCAATAAGGGGAGGCCCGGGGAGCTGTTTTTT.

The chain combines TRBV6-5 with TRBJ2-7; 9 bases agree with TRBD2. Unmatched junction bases numbered 6, after V lost 7 bases and J lost 2 bases. This CDR3 comprises 14 residues. The germline CDR1 and CDR2 sequences are MNHEY and SVGAGI. CDR3 sequence reads: CASNPLAGPYEQYF. The CDR3 nucleotides read TGTGCCAGCAACCCCCTAGCGGGACCCTACGAGCAGTACTTC.

This clone was detected a few times. CDR3 nucleotides: TGTGCCAGCAGCCCCCCCGGGACTAGCTCCTACAATGAGCAGTTCTTC. Translation gives CASSPPGTSSYNEQFF. The chain is built from TRBV7-3 and TRBJ2-1; 8 nucleotides align to TRBD2. The CDR3 runs to 16 residues. V lost 5 bases to trimming and J lost 0 bases; unmatched junction nucleotides: 6. Germline CDR1 SGHTA, CDR2 FQGTGA. The variable domain in full, with the rest retrieved from reference TRBV7-3 and TRBJ2-1, is GAGVSQTPSNKVTEKGKYVELRCDPISGHTALYWYRQSLGQGPEFLIYFQGTGAADDSGLPNDRFFAVRPEGSVSTLKIQRTERGDSAVYLCASSPPGTSSYNEQFFGPGTRLTVL.

A note on this clone: Being one base from a much bigger clone, this may be a read error. V is TRBV6-1 and J is TRBJ1-1, with D maybe TRBD1 (6 bases). In germline, CDR1 is MNHNS, CDR2 SASEGT. This CDR3 has 14 residues. V was pared by 2 bases and J by 0 bases, with 7 bases between. The CDR3 spells CASSERGMNTEAFF. The CDR3, as DNA: TGTGCCAGCAGTGAAAGGGGGATGAACACTGAAGCTTTCTTT.

This clone has more than one count but fewer than ten. This rearrangement joins TRBV7-2 to TRBJ2-7; TRBD1 agrees at 10 bases. The CDR3 contains 13 residues. Germline CDR1 is SGHTA and CDR2 is FQGNSA. After removal of 5 bases from V and 9 bases from J, the junction contained 7 bases not matched to a gene. CDR3: CASSTGTGDTQYF. The CDR3 nucleotides read TGTGCCAGCAGCACCGGGACAGGGGATACGCAGTACTTC.